The present entry profiles one T cell receptor beta chain with its context. No antigen is known for it. This entry belongs to a study of PD-1 blockade in classical Hodgkin lymphoma. Study context: Patients were dosed intravenously with nivolumab at 3 mg/kg every 2 weeks. Regarding the study as a whole: Complete responders showed a baseline diversity that resembled the diversity of newly diagnosed patients. Healthy donors reportedly exceeded newly diagnosed patients in baseline TCR diversity.

The CDR3 contains 15 residues. After removal of 4 bases from V and 4 bases from J, the junction contained 8 bases not matched to a gene. The germline V gene encodes CDR1 MDHEN and CDR2 SYDVKM. Autologous stem cell transplantation was followed by relapse in every patient, and brentuximab vedotin exposure varied. Measured with immunoSEQ multiplex PCR; TCRdb has only the in-frame clones, and not every one. In the table there are roughly 14,000 clones, roughly 68% of which are singletons. This clonotype was sampled from a human donor with classical Hodgkin lymphoma. V is TRBV28 and J is TRBJ2-7; TRBD1 aligns across 9 bases. Source: peripheral blood mononuclear cells (PBMCs), taken at baseline. CDR3 nucleotide sequence: TGTGCCAGCAGTTCTCCGGGACAGGGACATTACGAGCAGTACTTC. Its protein product is CASSSPGQGHYEQYF.